Each of the 27 T cell receptor beta chains below was sequenced from the same sample in a study of shared clonotypes between healthy human individuals. Terminally differentiated effector memory CD45RA+ cells were excluded by CCR7 positive selection of CD45RO-negative cells. Clones were sequenced by immunoSEQ multiplex PCR, and TCRdb holds only the in-frame ones, with some missing. Here the sample spans millions of clones, about 95% being singletons. Sequencing used naive CD8+ T cells sorted from blood. Receptor source: a man aged 18-30 years in good health.

J is TRBJ2-7 and V is TRBV6-5; 7 bases line up with TRBD2. CDR1 and CDR2 from the germline V gene are MNHEY and SVGAGI. V shed 7 bases and J 2 bases; nucleotides not matched to a gene: 8. The CDR3 covers 14 residues. The CDR3 DNA reads TGTGCCAGCAAGTCGGCTAGCGGTCCCTACGAGCAGTACTTC. It codes for CASKSASGPYEQYF.

The chain employs TRBV28 and TRBJ2-1, with D possibly TRBD2 on 5 matching bases. The CDR3 is made up of 17 amino acids. V was trimmed by 4 bases and J by 1 base, leaving 17 bases between them. Germline V gene data show CDR1 as MDHEN and CDR2 as SYDVKM. The CDR3 coding sequence is TGTGCCAGCAGTTCCCCAGTCGAATCGGGATCCTACAATGAGCAGTTCTTC. Translation: CASSSPVESGSYNEQFF.

The sample holds one count of this clone. The genes are TRBV7-9 and TRBJ2-7; tentatively, D is TRBD1 (6 bases). The V end lost 5 bases, the J end lost 1 base, and 12 bases lay between the germline ends. The CDR3 is 14 residues long. Per the germline V gene, CDR1 is SEHNR and CDR2 is FQNEAQ (reference sequence). The CDR3 reads CASSTRQESYEQYF. For the CDR3, the DNA is TGTGCCAGCAGCACCCGACAGGAATCCTACGAGCAGTACTTC.

CDR3 loop: CASSQAQGWPPQHF. CDR3 bases: TGCGCCAGCAGCCAAGCTCAAGGGTGGCCGCCCCAGCATTTT. The J gene is TRBJ1-5, the V gene TRBV4-1, with D hard to call. The germline CDR1 and CDR2 sequences are MGHRA and YSYEKL. The CDR3 covers 14 residues. The ends were cut back, 1 base at V and 9 bases at J, with 13 bases in the middle.

The chain has TRBV10-1 and TRBJ2-3; D ambiguous. Trimming took 0 bases from V and 2 from J, leaving 6 bases between them. The CDR3 runs to 14 residues. Germline CDR1 reads WNHNN; CDR2 reads SYGVQD (reference sequence). The CDR3 DNA follows: TGCGCCAGCAGTGAGTCACGGTTCACAGATACGCAGTATTTT. As protein: CASSESRFTDTQYF.

J is TRBJ2-7 and V is TRBV5-1; TRBD2 matches at 13 bases. Germline V gene data show CDR1 as SGHRS and CDR2 as YFSETQ. V lost 4 bases, J lost 5 bases, and 9 bases stayed unmatched. The CDR3 consists of 16 residues. In nucleotides, the CDR3 is TGCGCCAGCAGCCTGGAGGGACTAGCGGGATGGGACGAGCAGTACTTC. Translation: CASSLEGLAGWDEQYF.

CDR3 in amino acids: CAWSTGQGGDQPQHF. The CDR3 nucleotides read TGTGCCTGGAGTACGGGGCAGGGTGGAGACCAGCCCCAGCATTTT. This chain joins TRBV30 and TRBJ1-5; a weak D match, TRBD1 (5 bases). Germline V lookup: CDR1 GTSNPN, CDR2 SVGIG (reference sequence). Trimming shortened V by 2 bases and J by 7 bases, and 18 bases separated the two germline ends. The CDR3 contains 15 residues.

The chain has TRBV4-3 and TRBJ2-7; maybe TRBD2 (5 bases). Germline CDR1 reads LGHNA; CDR2 reads YSLEER. The CDR3 is 14 amino acids. V was clipped by 2 bases and J by 6 bases, with 14 bases between them. The CDR3 sequence: CASSQTLMGSEQYF. CDR3 coding DNA: TGCGCCAGCAGCCAAACCCTGATGGGGAGCGAGCAGTACTTC.

The chain has TRBV29-1 and TRBJ1-4; D possibly corresponds to TRBD1 (5 bases). The germline CDR1 and CDR2 sequences are SQVTM and ANQGSEA. The CDR3 is made up of 18 amino acids. The germline V and J ends were trimmed by 1 base and 5 bases, with 23 bases remaining between them. The CDR3 sequence is CSVEVGALGLSPNEKLFF. CDR3 DNA sequence: TGCAGCGTTGAAGTAGGGGCGCTGGGACTGAGTCCAAATGAAAAACTGTTTTTT.

The rearrangement links TRBV6-5 to TRBJ1-2, with TRBD1 matching 7 bases. The V gene's germline CDR1 is MNHEY and CDR2 SVGAGI. The junction had 11 bases not matched to a gene; V was cut back by 6 bases and J by 4 bases. The CDR3 loop spans 15 amino acids. The CDR3 bases are TGTGCCAGCAGCCCCTCCGAGGGGGCAGGCTATGGCTACACCTTC. This encodes CASSPSEGAGYGYTF.

As concerns this clone: The sample carries other DNA sequences with the same CDR3. The CDR3 loop is CASSLGGPTYNEQFF. In DNA, the CDR3 is TGTGCCAGCAGTTTGGGGGGCCCTACCTACAATGAGCAGTTCTTC. The chain combines TRBV27 with TRBJ2-1; either TRBD1 or TRBD2 may supply D (6 bases each). Germline V gives CDR1 MNHEY, CDR2 SMNVEV (reference sequence). The CDR3 loop spans 15 amino acids. Trimming removed 3 bases at V and 2 bases at J, with 11 bases between.

Note on this clone: The same CDR3 arises from other DNA sequences in this sample as well. This rearrangement joins TRBV9 to TRBJ2-1; 10 positions match TRBD2. The CDR3 consists of 14 residues. CDR1 is SGDLS, CDR2 YYNGEE, per germline. The V gene end was trimmed by 0 bases and the J gene end by 7 bases; junction bases not matched to a gene: 1. The CDR3: CASSVEAGGNEQFF. CDR3 DNA sequence: TGTGCCAGCAGCGTAGAAGCGGGAGGGAATGAGCAGTTCTTC.

The chain links TRBV27 to TRBJ2-7; 7 nucleotides line up with TRBD2. The germline gives CDR1 MNHEY, CDR2 SMNVEV (reference sequence). V lost 1 base, J lost 7 bases, and 1 base stayed unmatched. This CDR3 is built from 12 residues. This CDR3 reads CASSLFGREQYF. CDR3 bases: TGTGCCAGCAGTTTATTCGGGAGGGAGCAGTACTTC.

The chain has TRBV19 and TRBJ2-3, with 9 bases fitting TRBD2. V dropped 3 bases and J dropped 6; count of bases not matched to a gene: 7. CDR1 and CDR2 (germline): LNHDA, SQIVND (reference sequence). The CDR3 consists of 15 residues. In nucleotides, the CDR3 is TGTGCCAGTAGTATCGGGCTAGCGGGGTCTGATACGCAGTATTTT. Its protein is CASSIGLAGSDTQYF.

V gene TRBV7-9 combines with J gene TRBJ2-5; D is unresolved. The CDR3 consists of 11 residues. V shed 1 base and J shed 9 bases, with 6 bases lying between them. Germline CDR1 reads SEHNR; CDR2 reads FQNEAQ (reference sequence). Here the CDR3 DNA reads TGTGCCAGCAGCTTAGATGGGTCCCAGTACTTC. Its protein is CASSLDGSQYF.

V and J are TRBV11-2 and TRBJ2-7; 10 bases line up with TRBD2. Germline V gene sequence: CDR1 SGHAT, CDR2 FQNNGV. After removal of 3 bases from V and 3 bases from J, the junction contained 8 bases not matched to a gene. There are 16 residues in the CDR3. The CDR3 DNA reads TGTGCCAGCAGCTTCGCACCGGGACTAGCGAACTACGAGCAGTACTTC. Its translation is CASSFAPGLANYEQYF.

The chain links TRBV7-2 to TRBJ2-3; 8 positions match TRBD2. Germline V lookup: CDR1 SGHTA, CDR2 FQGNSA. J lost 0 bases, V lost 1 base, and 9 bases had no gene match. The CDR3 totals 18 residues. CDR3 in DNA: TGTGCCAGCAGCTTAGTGTTAGCGGGAACAATTAGCACAGATACGCAGTATTTT. Its translation is CASSLVLAGTISTDTQYF.

J is TRBJ2-5 and V is TRBV11-2; no clear D. Trimming cost V 5 bases and J 5 bases, with 9 bases left between them. The CDR3 runs to 12 residues. Germline CDR1 reads SGHAT; CDR2 reads FQNNGV. CDR3 protein: CASSQPGETQYF. The CDR3 bases are TGTGCCAGCAGCCAACCCGGGGAGACCCAGTACTTC.

The CDR3, as DNA: TGCGCCAGCAGTGAGCCCAACGCTGAAGCTTTCTTT. Amino acid sequence: CASSEPNAEAFF. This chain connects TRBV10-1 to TRBJ1-1; D is ambiguous. CDR3 length: 12 amino acids. Per the germline V gene, CDR1 is WNHNN and CDR2 is SYGVQD (reference sequence). Trimming stripped 2 bases from V and 6 bases from J, with 7 bases between.

This rearrangement joins TRBV9 to TRBJ1-5, with TRBD1 identical over 7 bases. Germline V lookup: CDR1 SGDLS, CDR2 YYNGEE. The CDR3 contains 15 residues. V was clipped by 0 bases and J by 7 bases; unmatched bases: 7. CDR3: CASSVEGASGQPQHF. CDR3 DNA sequence: TGTGCCAGCAGCGTAGAGGGGGCTTCAGGACAGCCCCAGCATTTT.

The V gene is TRBV19, the J gene TRBJ2-7; the D gene is possibly TRBD2 (5 bases). V was pared by 3 bases and J by 0 bases, with 12 bases between. The length of the CDR3 is 15 residues. Germline values: CDR1 LNHDA, CDR2 SQIVND (reference sequence). The CDR3 protein is CASSIAPGGSYEQYF. The DNA for the CDR3 is TGTGCCAGTAGTATCGCCCCAGGAGGCTCCTACGAGCAGTACTTC.

The chain links TRBV9 to TRBJ2-5, with 8 bases matching TRBD2. V gave up 0 bases and J gave up 2 bases; unmatched junction bases: 9. This CDR3 comprises 17 residues. Germline values: CDR1 SGDLS, CDR2 YYNGEE. The CDR3 here is CASSVEGSGGRQETQYF. CDR3 DNA: TGTGCCAGCAGCGTAGAAGGGAGCGGGGGCCGTCAAGAGACCCAGTACTTC.

Worth noting for this clone: The same CDR3 arises from other DNA sequences in this sample as well. V usage is TRBV9 and J usage is TRBJ2-1; 8 bases map to TRBD2. The V segment lost 1 base and the J segment 3 bases; nucleotides outside the gene matches: 3. This CDR3 is built from 15 residues. Germline-derived CDR1 and CDR2 are SGDLS and YYNGEE. CDR3 amino acids: CASSVSGLDYNEQFF. The DNA for the CDR3 is TGTGCCAGCAGCGTATCGGGACTAGACTACAATGAGCAGTTCTTC.

The chain is built from TRBV29-1 and TRBJ2-7; D is possibly TRBD1 (6 bases). Germline CDR1 reads SQVTM; CDR2 reads ANQGSEA. CDR3 size: 14 residues. V lost 0 bases and J lost 3, with 12 bases in between. As DNA, the CDR3 is TGCAGCGTTGAAGACAGGCAGGGGAACTACGAGCAGTACTTC. Residues: CSVEDRQGNYEQYF.

This clone has more than one count but fewer than ten. The chain couples TRBV18 to TRBJ2-5; D might be TRBD2 (5 bases). CDR1 and CDR2 (germline): KGHSH, LQKENI. This CDR3 is 15 amino acids long. Trimming pared 5 bases from V and 0 bases from J, leaving 13 bases between. CDR3 bases: TGTGCCAGCTCATCCGGGGTTGGTCACCAAGAGACCCAGTACTTC. Residues: CASSSGVGHQETQYF.

This chain uses TRBV23-1 with TRBJ1-6, with a possible D match to TRBD1 (5 bases). TRBV23-1 is designated an ORF whose function remains uncertain. The CDR3 runs 13 residues. V dropped 8 bases and J dropped 4 bases, with 9 bases sitting between them. The CDR3 coding sequence is TGCGCCAGCCTGGGACCGTATAATTCACCCCTCCACTTT. Translating it yields CASLGPYNSPLHF.

The rearrangement uses TRBV27 and TRBJ2-4; 8 nucleotides align to TRBD2. V lost 4 bases and J lost 1; bases outside the gene matches: 3. This CDR3 is 15 amino acids long. In germline, CDR1 is MNHEY, CDR2 SMNVEV (reference sequence). The CDR3 protein is CASSWASGAKNIQYF. The CDR3 nucleotides are TGTGCCAGCAGTTGGGCTAGCGGGGCCAAAAACATTCAGTACTTC.